The clone carrying this T cell receptor (beta chain) has a count of ten or more. Its antigen remains unknown. These data are taken from a study of T cell repertoires in cytomegalovirus infection. Study overall: Matching HLA type, along with CMV infection, was indicated by public TCR beta signatures.

Per the germline V gene, CDR1 is SGHTA and CDR2 is FQGNSA. The CDR3 loop spans 14 amino acids. Deletions cut 6 bases from V and 1 base from J, with 13 bases between. Study-wide points: Dominant in the ex vivo response were TCR beta clonotypes restricted by HLA-C and specific for CMV.

TCRdb used MiXCR to reprocess the reads, holding one entry per CDR3 protein. The sample lists roughly 80,000 distinct CDR3 sequences, about 24% occurring once. This sequence originates from a human donor in good health (CMV status not recorded). Some clones in this sample may be carry-over from other donors' samples. The sample consisted of CD8+ T cells from cultured PBMCs, taken from culture after CMV antigen stimulation. The chain combines TRBV7-2 with TRBJ2-7; no clear D. The CDR3, as DNA: TGTGCCAGCAGGCAAGGCCCCGAATCCTACGAGCAGTACTTC. Protein product: CASRQGPESYEQYF.